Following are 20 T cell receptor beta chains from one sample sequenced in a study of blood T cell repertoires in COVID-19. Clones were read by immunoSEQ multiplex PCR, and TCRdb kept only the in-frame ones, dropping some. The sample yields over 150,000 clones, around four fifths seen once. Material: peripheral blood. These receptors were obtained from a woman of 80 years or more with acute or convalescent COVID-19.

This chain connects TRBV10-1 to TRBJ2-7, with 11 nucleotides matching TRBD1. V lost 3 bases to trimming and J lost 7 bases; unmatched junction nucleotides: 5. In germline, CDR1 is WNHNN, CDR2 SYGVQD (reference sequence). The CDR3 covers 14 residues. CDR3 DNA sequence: TGCGCCAGCAGTGACCCGGGACAGGGGGAAGAGCAGTACTTC. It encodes CASSDPGQGEEQYF.

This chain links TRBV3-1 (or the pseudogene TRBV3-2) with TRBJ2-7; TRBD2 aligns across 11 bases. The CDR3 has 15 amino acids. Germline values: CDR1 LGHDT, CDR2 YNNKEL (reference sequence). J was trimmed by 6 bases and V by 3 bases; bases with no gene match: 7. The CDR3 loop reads CASSQALAGGPEQYF. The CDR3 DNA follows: TGTGCCAGCAGCCAGGCGCTAGCGGGAGGTCCCGAGCAGTACTTC.

The CDR3 sequence is CASSESGDGGYTF. DNA for the CDR3: TGTGCCAGCAGTGAGTCAGGGGACGGGGGCTACACCTTC. J is TRBJ1-2 and V is TRBV2; D might be TRBD1 (6 bases). Germline V lookup: CDR1 SNHLY, CDR2 FYNNEI. There are 13 residues in the CDR3. The V end was cut by 3 bases, the J end by 8 bases, with 13 bases between.

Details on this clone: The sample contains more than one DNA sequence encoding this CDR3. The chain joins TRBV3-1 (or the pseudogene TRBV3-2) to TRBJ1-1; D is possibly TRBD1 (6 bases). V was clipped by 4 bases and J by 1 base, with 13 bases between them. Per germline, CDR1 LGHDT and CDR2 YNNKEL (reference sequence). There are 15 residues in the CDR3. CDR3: CASSRRTGRNTEAFF. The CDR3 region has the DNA TGTGCCAGCAGCCGGAGAACAGGGAGGAACACTGAAGCTTTCTTT.

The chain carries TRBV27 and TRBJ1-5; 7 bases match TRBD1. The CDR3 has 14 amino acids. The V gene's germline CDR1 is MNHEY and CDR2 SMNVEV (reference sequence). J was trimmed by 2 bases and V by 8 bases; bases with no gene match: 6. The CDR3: CASAKTGGNQPQHF. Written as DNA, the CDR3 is TGTGCCAGCGCCAAAACAGGGGGCAATCAGCCCCAGCATTTT.

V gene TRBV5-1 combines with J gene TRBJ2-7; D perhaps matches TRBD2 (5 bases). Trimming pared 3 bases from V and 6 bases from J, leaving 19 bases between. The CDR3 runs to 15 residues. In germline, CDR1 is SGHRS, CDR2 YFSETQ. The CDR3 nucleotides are TGCGCCAGCAGCTCCTTACCCGTGGCCGAGGGCGAGCAGTACTTC. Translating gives CASSSLPVAEGEQYF.

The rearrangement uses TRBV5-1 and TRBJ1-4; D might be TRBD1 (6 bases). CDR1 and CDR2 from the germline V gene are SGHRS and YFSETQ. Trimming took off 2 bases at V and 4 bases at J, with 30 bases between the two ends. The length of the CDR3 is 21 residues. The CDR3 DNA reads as TGCGCCAGCAGCTTAGGCCCGTTGCAGGGGCTGGAGGCACCTAATAATGAAAAACTGTTTTTT. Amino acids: CASSLGPLQGLEAPNNEKLFF.

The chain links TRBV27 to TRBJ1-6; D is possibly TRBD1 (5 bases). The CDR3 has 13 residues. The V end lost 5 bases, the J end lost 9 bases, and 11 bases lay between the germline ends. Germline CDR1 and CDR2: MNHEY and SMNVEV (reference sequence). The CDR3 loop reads CASSVRGGSPLHF. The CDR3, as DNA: TGTGCCAGCAGTGTAAGGGGTGGTTCACCCCTCCACTTT.

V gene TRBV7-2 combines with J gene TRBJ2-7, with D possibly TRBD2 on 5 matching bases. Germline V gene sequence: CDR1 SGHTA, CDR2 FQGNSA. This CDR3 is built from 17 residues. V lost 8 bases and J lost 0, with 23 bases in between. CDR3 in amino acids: CASSAWSLGGLSYEQYF. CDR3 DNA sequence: TGTGCCAGCTCAGCTTGGTCGCTTGGCGGGCTCTCCTACGAGCAGTACTTC.

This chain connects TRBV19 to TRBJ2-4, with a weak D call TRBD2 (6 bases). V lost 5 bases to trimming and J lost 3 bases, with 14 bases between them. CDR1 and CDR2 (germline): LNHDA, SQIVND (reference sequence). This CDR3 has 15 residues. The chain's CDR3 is CASSEPGLIKNIQYF. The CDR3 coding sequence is TGTGCCAGTAGTGAACCGGGACTGATCAAAAACATTCAGTACTTC.

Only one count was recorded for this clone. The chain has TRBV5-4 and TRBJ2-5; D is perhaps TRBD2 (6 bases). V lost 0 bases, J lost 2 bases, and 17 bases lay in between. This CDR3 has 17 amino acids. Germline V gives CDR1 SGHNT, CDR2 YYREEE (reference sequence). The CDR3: CASSLGGELPTQETQYF. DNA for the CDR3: TGTGCCAGCAGCTTGGGGGGGGAACTGCCCACTCAAGAGACCCAGTACTTC.

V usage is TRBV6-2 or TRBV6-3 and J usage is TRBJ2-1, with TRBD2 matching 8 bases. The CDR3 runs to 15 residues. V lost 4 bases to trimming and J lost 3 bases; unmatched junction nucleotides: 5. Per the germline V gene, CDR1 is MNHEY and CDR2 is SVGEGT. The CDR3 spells CASSSNRGGYNEQFF. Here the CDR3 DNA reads TGTGCCAGCAGTTCCAATCGGGGGGGCTACAATGAGCAGTTCTTC.

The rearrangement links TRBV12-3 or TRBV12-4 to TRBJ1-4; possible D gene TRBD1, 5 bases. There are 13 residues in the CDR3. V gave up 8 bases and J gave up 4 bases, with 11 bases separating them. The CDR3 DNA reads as TGTGCCAGCGGAACGACAGTTAATGAAAAACTGTTTTTT. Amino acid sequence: CASGTTVNEKLFF.

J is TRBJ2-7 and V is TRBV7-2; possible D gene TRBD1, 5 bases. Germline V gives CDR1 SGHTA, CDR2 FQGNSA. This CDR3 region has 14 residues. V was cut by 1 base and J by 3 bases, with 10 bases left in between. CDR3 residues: CASSLGRDRYEQYF. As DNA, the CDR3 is TGTGCCAGCAGCTTAGGCAGGGATCGCTACGAGCAGTACTTC. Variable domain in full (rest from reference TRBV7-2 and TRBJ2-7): GAGVSQSPSNKVTEKGKDVELRCDPISGHTALYWYRQSLGQGLEFLIYFQGNSAPDKSGLPSDRFSAERTGGSVSTLTIQRTQQEDSAVYLCASSLGRDRYEQYFGPGTRLTVT.

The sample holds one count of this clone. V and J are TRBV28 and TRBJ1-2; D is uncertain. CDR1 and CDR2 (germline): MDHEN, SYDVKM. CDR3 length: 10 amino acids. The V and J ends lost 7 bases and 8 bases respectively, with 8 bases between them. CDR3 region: CASMNRGYTF. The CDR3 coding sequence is TGTGCCAGCATGAACCGGGGCTACACCTTC.

For the CDR3, the DNA is TGCGCCAGCAGCCAAGGACCTACAGCTTACTATGGCTACACCTTC. It encodes CASSQGPTAYYGYTF. The genes are TRBV4-1 and TRBJ1-2, with D unclear. Germline V lookup: CDR1 MGHRA, CDR2 YSYEKL. V lost 1 base, J lost 3 bases, and 12 bases lay in between. The CDR3 runs to 15 residues.

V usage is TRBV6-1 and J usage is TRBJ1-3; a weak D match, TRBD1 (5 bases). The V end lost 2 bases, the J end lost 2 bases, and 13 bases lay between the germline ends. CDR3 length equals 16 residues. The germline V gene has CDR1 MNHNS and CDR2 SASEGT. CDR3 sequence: CASSENPGTAGNTIYF. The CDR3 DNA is TGTGCCAGCAGTGAAAACCCGGGGACTGCTGGAAACACCATATATTTT.

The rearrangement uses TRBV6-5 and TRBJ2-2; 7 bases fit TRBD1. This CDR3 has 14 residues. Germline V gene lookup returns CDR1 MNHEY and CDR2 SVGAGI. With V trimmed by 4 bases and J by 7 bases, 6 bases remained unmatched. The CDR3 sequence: CASSSPTGVGELFF. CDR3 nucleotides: TGTGCCAGCAGTTCTCCTACAGGGGTCGGGGAGCTGTTTTTT.

CDR3 sequence (DNA): TGCAGCGTTGTGGCTAGCGCCCAAGAGACCCAGTACTTC. Protein: CSVVASAQETQYF. This chain connects TRBV29-1 to TRBJ2-5, with D possibly TRBD2 on 6 matching bases. V shed 4 bases and J shed 1 base, with 10 bases lying between them. This CDR3 comprises 13 residues. Germline-derived CDR1 and CDR2 are SQVTM and ANQGSEA.

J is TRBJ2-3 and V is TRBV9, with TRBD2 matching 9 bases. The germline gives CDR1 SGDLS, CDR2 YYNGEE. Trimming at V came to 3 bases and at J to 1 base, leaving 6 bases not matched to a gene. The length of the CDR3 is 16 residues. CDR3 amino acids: CASSAAGGRGTDTQYF. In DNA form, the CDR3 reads TGTGCCAGCAGCGCAGCGGGAGGACGGGGCACAGATACGCAGTATTTT.